Following are 11 T cell receptor beta chains from one sample sequenced in a study of blood T cells in healthy people across ages. The use of a sample-barcoded 5' primer and a J-beta primer mix characterized a second PCR of about 6 to 12 cycles. TCRdb re-called the 5' RACE reads with MiXCR, one entry per CDR3 protein. The repertoire consists of 1.5 million to 2 million distinct CDR3 sequences, with around 48% occurring once and the leading ten covering more than 2%. Sample: blood. The receptor set was obtained from a woman aged 35 to 49 in good health.

This chain joins TRBV27 and TRBJ2-6; perhaps TRBD2 as D (6 bases). CDR1 and CDR2 (germline): MNHEY, SMNVEV (reference sequence). Trimming left V 5 bases short and J 2 bases short, with 16 bases between. CDR3 length equals 17 residues. The CDR3 bases are TGTGCCAGCAGTACTGGGGAGGCGGTACCTGGGGCCAACGTCCTGACTTTC. Residues: CASSTGEAVPGANVLTF.

The V and J genes are TRBV4-1 and TRBJ1-5, with 7 bases that match TRBD1. The J segment lost 1 base and the V segment lost 3 bases, leaving 3 bases of the junction unmatched. This CDR3 spans 15 amino acids. Germline CDR1 and CDR2: MGHRA and YSYEKL. The CDR3 protein is CASSHRQGSNQPQHF. The CDR3 region has the DNA TGCGCCAGCAGCCACCGACAGGGCAGCAATCAGCCCCAGCATTTT.

V gene TRBV7-2 combines with J gene TRBJ2-1; no definite D call. CDR3 length: 13 amino acids. Trimming left V 8 bases short and J 7 bases short, with 15 bases between. From germline, CDR1 is SGHTA and CDR2 FQGNSA. The CDR3 is CASGPYLENEQFF. The CDR3, as DNA: TGTGCCAGCGGCCCCTACTTGGAGAATGAGCAGTTCTTC.

This clonotype has just a few counts. The chain carries TRBV6-5 and TRBJ2-7; the D gene is possibly TRBD2 (5 bases). The DNA end favors TRBJ2-5, so the J call may be wrong. CDR3 size: 15 residues. Germline-derived CDR1 and CDR2 are MNHEY and SVGAGI. CDR3 sequence (DNA): TGTGCCAGCAGTTATTGGCTAGCCCACCAAGAGACCCAGTACTTC. Amino acids: CASSYWLAHQETQYF.

About this clonotype: Germline is not matched at one junction end, which may reflect a read error. V and J are TRBV5-1 and TRBJ2-1, with 11 nucleotides matching TRBD2. Germline CDR1 reads SGHRS; CDR2 reads YFSETQ. This CDR3 spans 14 amino acids. The CDR3 nucleotides read TGCGCCAGCAGTGAGACTAGCGGGGACAAGGAGCAGTTCTTC. It translates to CASSETSGDKEQFF.

This clonotype was recorded a few times. The chain has TRBV2 and TRBJ2-3, with D maybe TRBD2 (6 bases). Trimming removed 6 bases at V and 0 bases at J, with 13 bases between. Germline values: CDR1 SNHLY, CDR2 FYNNEI. CDR3 length equals 15 residues. DNA of the CDR3: TGTGCCAGCAGGCCTGGGGGGTTAAGCACAGATACGCAGTATTTT. Translating gives CASRPGGLSTDTQYF.

The J gene is TRBJ2-5, the V gene TRBV29-1; D perhaps matches TRBD1 (5 bases). The CDR3 consists of 13 residues. The V and J ends lost 6 bases and 2 bases respectively, with 13 bases between them. CDR1 and CDR2 from the germline V gene are SQVTM and ANQGSEA. The CDR3 DNA is TGCAGCGTCGCCAGGGCTTTACAAGAGACCCAGTACTTC. Protein product: CSVARALQETQYF.

This clonotype has at least ten counts. V gene TRBV4-2 combines with J gene TRBJ1-5; D is uncertain. Trimming took off 0 bases at V and 7 bases at J, with 7 bases between the two ends. The CDR3 is made up of 13 amino acids. Germline V CDR1 and CDR2: LGHNA, YNFKEQ. CDR3 nucleotides: TGTGCCAGCAGCCAAGATCTGGGACAGCCCCAGCATTTT. This codes for CASSQDLGQPQHF.

The gene calls are TRBV15 and TRBJ1-6; 7 nucleotides match TRBD1. Unmatched junction bases numbered 8, after V lost 5 bases and J lost 7 bases. CDR1 is LNHNV and CDR2 is YYDKDF in the germline V gene (reference sequence). The CDR3 covers 15 residues. The DNA for the CDR3 is TGTGCCACCAGCCCCCAGGGGGGCGGCAATTCACCCCTCCACTTT. Protein product: CATSPQGGGNSPLHF.

The table lists this clonotype with a few counts. The chain is built from TRBV4-1 and TRBJ1-2, with D maybe TRBD1 (5 bases). Germline V CDR1 and CDR2: MGHRA, YSYEKL. CDR3 length: 16 amino acids. Deletions cut 2 bases from V and 0 bases from J, with 13 bases between. The CDR3 DNA reads as TGCGCCAGCAGCCAAAGCAGGGACTTGCCTAACTATGGCTACACCTTC. Its translation is CASSQSRDLPNYGYTF.

The genes are TRBV11-2 and TRBJ2-3; 8 nucleotides align to TRBD1. CDR3 length equals 16 residues. V shed 1 base and J 0 bases; nucleotides not matched to a gene: 3. Germline loops: CDR1 SGHAT, CDR2 FQNNGV. The CDR3 sequence is CASSLAWTGSTDTQYF. The CDR3 DNA follows: TGTGCCAGCAGCTTAGCCTGGACAGGGAGCACAGATACGCAGTATTTT. Full variable domain (outside the CDR3, taken from reference TRBV11-2 and TRBJ2-3): EAGVAQSPRYKIIEKRQSVAFWCNPISGHATLYWYQQILGQGPKLLIQFQNNGVVDDSQLPKDRFSAERLKGVDSTLKIQPAKLEDSAVYLCASSLAWTGSTDTQYFGPGTRLTVL.